This TCR beta chain was observed in a study of blood T cell repertoires in COVID-19. The data were produced by immunoSEQ multiplex PCR, yet TCRdb's version contains in-frame clones alone and is incomplete. The sample holds approximately 290,000 clones, 75% to 90% seen once. V was pared by 2 bases and J by 7 bases, with 15 bases between. Germline CDR1 is SGHNT and CDR2 is YYREEE (reference sequence). This CDR3 has 14 amino acids. The chain recombines TRBV5-4 with TRBJ1-2; possible D gene TRBD1, 5 bases. The sequenced material came from peripheral blood. The sequence derives from a man aged 25-45 years with acute or convalescent COVID-19. This CDR3 reads CASSFVGVDSGYTF. CDR3 coding DNA: TGTGCCAGCAGCTTTGTAGGGGTAGATAGTGGCTACACCTTC.